In its sample, the clone carrying this T cell receptor (beta chain) was seen a few times. This sample is drawn from a study of identical twins. TCRdb processed the 5' RACE reads anew with MiXCR; each CDR3 protein has one entry. The sample has around 490,000 distinct CDR3 sequences, under 25% seen once. The germline gives CDR1 SGHDT, CDR2 YYEEEE. The CDR3 length is 17 residues. Unmatched junction bases numbered 10, after V lost 1 base and J lost 4 bases. These sequences were also reported in another study, on yellow fever vaccine responses in identical twins.

The sample consisted of CD4+ T cells sorted from blood. This TCR came from a woman between 18 and 29 years old in good health. This chain links TRBV5-6 with TRBJ2-7; 11 bases match TRBD2. The DNA of the CDR3 is TGTGCCAGCAGCTTGAGGGGACTAGCGGCCGGTGGGTACGAGCAGTACTTC. Its translation is CASSLRGLAAGGYEQYF.